The following is a TCR beta chain sequence with its context. Its antigen is still unknown. Looked up from germline, CDR1 is SNHLY and CDR2 is FYNNEI. The CDR3 loop spans 15 amino acids. Trimming at V came to 7 bases and at J to 7 bases, leaving 12 bases not matched to a gene. Some clones are missing from TCRdb's copy, which holds only in-frame ones; the method was immunoSEQ multiplex PCR. The table records around 32,000 clones, about 95% of them present only once. This entry is derived from a study of circulating and synovial CD4+ cells in juvenile arthritis. Study results and caveats: Measured synovium overlap likely understates the true shared repertoire. These blood cells shared more CDR3 sequences with synovium than bulk blood.

The source is a human donor with juvenile idiopathic arthritis. Sequencing input: CD4+ T cells from blood. This chain links TRBV2 with TRBJ1-4; 7 positions match TRBD1. Here the CDR3 DNA reads TGTGCCAGCAAAAGATCCGGACAGGCGGGTGAAAAACTGTTTTTT. Translating gives CASKRSGQAGEKLFF. The complete variable domain, with remaining parts taken from reference TRBV2 and TRBJ1-4, reads EPEVTQTPSHQVTQMGQEVILRCVPISNHLYFYWYRQILGQKVEFLVSFYNNEISEKSEIFDDQFSVERPDGSNFTLKIRSTKLEDSAMYFCASKRSGQAGEKLFFGSGTQLSVL.